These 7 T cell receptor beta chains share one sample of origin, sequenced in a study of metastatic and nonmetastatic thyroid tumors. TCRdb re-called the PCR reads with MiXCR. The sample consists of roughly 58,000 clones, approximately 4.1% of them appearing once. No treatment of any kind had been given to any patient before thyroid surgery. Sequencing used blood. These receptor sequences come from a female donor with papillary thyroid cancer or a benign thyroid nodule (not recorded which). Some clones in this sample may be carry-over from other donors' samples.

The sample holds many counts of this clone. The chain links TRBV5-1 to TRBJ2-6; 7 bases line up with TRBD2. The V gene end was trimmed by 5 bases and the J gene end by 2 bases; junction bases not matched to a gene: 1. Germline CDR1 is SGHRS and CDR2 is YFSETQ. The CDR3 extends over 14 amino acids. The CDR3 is CASRSGTGANVLTF. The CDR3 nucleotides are TGCGCCAGCAGAAGCGGGACTGGGGCCAACGTCCTGACTTTC.

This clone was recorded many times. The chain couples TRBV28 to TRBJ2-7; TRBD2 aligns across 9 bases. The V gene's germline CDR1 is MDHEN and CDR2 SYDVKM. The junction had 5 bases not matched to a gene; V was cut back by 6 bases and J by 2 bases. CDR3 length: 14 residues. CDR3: CASRLTSGPYEQYF. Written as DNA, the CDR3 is TGTGCCAGCAGACTGACTAGCGGACCCTACGAGCAGTACTTC. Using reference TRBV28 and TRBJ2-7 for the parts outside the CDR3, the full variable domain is DVKVTQSSRYLVKRTGEKVFLECVQDMDHENMFWYRQDPGLGLRLIYFSYDVKMKEKGDIPEGYSVSREKKERFSLILESASTNQTSMYLCASRLTSGPYEQYFGPGTRLTVT.

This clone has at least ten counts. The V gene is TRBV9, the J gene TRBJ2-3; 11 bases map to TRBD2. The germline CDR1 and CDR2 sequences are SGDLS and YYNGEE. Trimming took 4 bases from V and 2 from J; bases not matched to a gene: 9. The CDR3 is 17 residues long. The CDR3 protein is CASSSFGLAGITDTQYF. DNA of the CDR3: TGTGCCAGCAGCTCCTTCGGACTAGCGGGTATCACAGATACGCAGTATTTT.

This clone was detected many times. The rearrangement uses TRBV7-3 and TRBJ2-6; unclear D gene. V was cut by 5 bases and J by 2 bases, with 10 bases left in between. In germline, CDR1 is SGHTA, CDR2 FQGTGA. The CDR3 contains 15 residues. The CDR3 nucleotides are TGTGCCAGCAGCCCCGTCTTACCTGGGGCCAACGTCCTGACTTTC. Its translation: CASSPVLPGANVLTF.

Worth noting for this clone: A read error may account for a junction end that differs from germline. The CDR3 protein is CGAIPTGMGTQYF. CDR3 DNA sequence: TGCGGTGCTATACCCACAGGGATGGGGACCCAGTACTTC. The chain has TRBV20-1 and TRBJ2-5; D may be TRBD1 (6 bases). The CDR3 extends over 13 amino acids. Germline CDR1 DFQATT, CDR2 SNEGSKA (reference sequence).

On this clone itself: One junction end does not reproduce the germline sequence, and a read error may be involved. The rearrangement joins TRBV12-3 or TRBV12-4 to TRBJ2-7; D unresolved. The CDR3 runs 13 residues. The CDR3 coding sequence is TGTGCCAGCAGTTTAGGGTGTAGTTCCGAGCATTACTTC. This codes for CASSLGCSSEHYF.

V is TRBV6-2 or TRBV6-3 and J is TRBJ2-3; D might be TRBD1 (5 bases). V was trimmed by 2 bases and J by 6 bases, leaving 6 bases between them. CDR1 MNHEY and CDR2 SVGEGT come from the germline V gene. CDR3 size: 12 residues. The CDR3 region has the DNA TGTGCCAGCAGTTACAGGGGTGATACGCAGTATTTT. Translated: CASSYRGDTQYF.